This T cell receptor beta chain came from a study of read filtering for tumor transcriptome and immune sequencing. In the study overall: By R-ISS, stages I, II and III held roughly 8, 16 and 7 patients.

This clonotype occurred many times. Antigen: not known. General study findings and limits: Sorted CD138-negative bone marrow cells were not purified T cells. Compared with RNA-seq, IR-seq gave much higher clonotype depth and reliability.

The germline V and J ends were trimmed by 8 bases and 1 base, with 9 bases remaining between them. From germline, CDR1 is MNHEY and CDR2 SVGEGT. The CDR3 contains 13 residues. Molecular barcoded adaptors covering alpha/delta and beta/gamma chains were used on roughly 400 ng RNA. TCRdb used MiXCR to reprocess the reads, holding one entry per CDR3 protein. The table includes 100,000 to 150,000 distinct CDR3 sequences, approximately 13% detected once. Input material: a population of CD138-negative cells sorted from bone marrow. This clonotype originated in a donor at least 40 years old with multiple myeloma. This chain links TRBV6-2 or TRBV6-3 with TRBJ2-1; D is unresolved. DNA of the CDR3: TGTGCCAGCGGACGGTTGTCCTACAATGAGCAGTTCTTC. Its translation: CASGRLSYNEQFF.